This T cell receptor (beta chain) was found in a study of cytomegalovirus exposure and HLA in healthy donors. 60 Vbeta and 13 Jbeta primers were used in PCR. The method was immunoSEQ multiplex PCR; TCRdb's version includes in-frame clones alone and lacks a portion of them. The repertoire holds about 150,000 clones, with roughly three quarters as singletons. The CDR3 sequence is 12 residues long. Trimming took off 4 bases at V and 3 bases at J, with 10 bases between the two ends. Per the germline V gene, CDR1 is SQVTM and CDR2 is ANQGSEA. Study conclusions and caveats: Apart from CMV serostatus, no immune exposure information was available. In a later analysis, a missense DCLRE1C variant was linked to TCR beta V- and J-gene trimming. TCR beta sequences numbering around 15,000 were associated with HLA alleles at 0.05 false discovery rate in a later analysis.

A note on this clone: The antigen is unknown.

The rearrangement uses TRBV29-1 and TRBJ2-7; D is unresolved. This receptor was taken from a man aged 30 to 45 in good health and CMV-seropositive. The sequenced sample was PBMCs. This chain's CDR3 is CSVVPGSYEQYF. In nucleotides, the CDR3 is TGCAGCGTTGTGCCGGGTAGCTACGAGCAGTACTTC.